The entry below describes one T cell receptor beta chain. There are 14 residues in the CDR3. Germline V CDR1 and CDR2: LNHDA, SQIVND (reference sequence). The V gene end was trimmed by 3 bases and the J gene end by 6 bases; junction bases not matched to a gene: 7. This specimen belongs to a study of CD8 T cells in Susac syndrome. Study at large: At the time their blood was drawn, patients with Susac syndrome were either therapy-naive, on corticosteroids (with some of them also receiving intravenous immunoglobulin), or on intravenous immunoglobulin alone.

Roughly 0.45 to 1 ug RNA was reverse transcribed with random hexamers. One entry per CDR3 protein, called by TCRdb with MiXCR from the immunoSEQ multiplex PCR reads. Here the sample spans 75,000 to 95,000 distinct CDR3 sequences, roughly 92% being singletons. The chain combines TRBV19 with TRBJ2-7; TRBD2 aligns across 8 bases. This sequence originates from a human donor with Susac syndrome. Sequencing was done on a sample of CD8+ T cells from PBMCs. The CDR3 spells CASSIHGRASEQYF. The CDR3 DNA sequence: TGTGCCAGTAGTATTCACGGGAGGGCCTCCGAGCAGTACTTC.